The 11 T cell receptor beta chains given below trace back to one sample, sequenced in a study of T cell repertoires in cytomegalovirus infection. Antigen specificity for these receptors is unknown. TCRdb redid the calling of the reads with MiXCR, one entry per CDR3 protein. The data hold roughly 500,000 distinct CDR3 sequences, with more than 40% observed a single time. Sequencing used cultured PBMCs, obtained from culture after CMV antigen stimulation. The receptors stem from a human donor in good health (CMV status not recorded). Some clones in this sample may be carry-over from other donors' samples.

The chain has TRBV12-3 or TRBV12-4 and TRBJ1-1; 7 bases map to TRBD1. The V segment lost 8 bases and the J segment 3 bases; nucleotides outside the gene matches: 9. The CDR3 runs to 14 residues. The CDR3 region is CASFYRGRDTEAFF. CDR3 nucleotide sequence: TGTGCCAGCTTTTACAGGGGCCGGGACACTGAAGCTTTCTTT.

This clonotype was seen repeatedly, ten times or more. The chain couples TRBV7-2 to TRBJ1-2; maybe TRBD1 (5 bases). This CDR3 comprises 13 residues. Looked up from germline, CDR1 is SGHTA and CDR2 is FQGNSA. V was shortened by 3 bases and J by 0 bases, with 5 bases between the two germline ends. Here the CDR3 reads CASSLTANYGYTF. The CDR3 DNA follows: TGTGCCAGCAGCTTGACAGCTAACTATGGCTACACCTTC.

This clonotype came up many times. This chain links TRBV7-2 with TRBJ2-3; TRBD2 agrees at 7 bases. The CDR3 length is 15 residues. With 0 bases clipped from V and 4 bases from J, the junction kept 4 bases outside the gene matches. Germline CDR1 SGHTA, CDR2 FQGNSA. The CDR3 here is CASSLAGGPADTQYF. The CDR3, as DNA: TGTGCCAGCAGCTTAGCGGGAGGGCCAGCAGATACGCAGTATTTT.

This chain links TRBV2 with TRBJ2-3; D gene unclear. From germline, CDR1 is SNHLY and CDR2 FYNNEI. The CDR3 consists of 15 residues. Trimming removed 4 bases at V and 0 bases at J, with 11 bases between. This CDR3 is CASSGGTLSTDTQYF. In DNA form, the CDR3 reads TGTGCCAGCAGTGGGGGTACCCTCAGCACAGATACGCAGTATTTT.

V usage is TRBV12-3 or TRBV12-4 and J usage is TRBJ1-5; D unresolved. V gave up 3 bases and J gave up 6 bases, with 12 bases separating them. This CDR3 is 14 amino acids long. The CDR3 spells CASSFGLPAQPQHF. Written as DNA, the CDR3 is TGTGCCAGCAGTTTCGGCCTACCCGCTCAGCCCCAGCATTTT.

The J gene is TRBJ1-1, the V gene TRBV5-6, with D tentatively TRBD1 (6 bases). Trimming took 1 base from V and 5 from J, leaving 12 bases between them. This CDR3 comprises 14 residues. Germline CDR1 SGHDT, CDR2 YYEEEE. The CDR3 protein is CASSLSGVWTEAFF. CDR3 DNA sequence: TGTGCCAGCAGCTTGTCAGGGGTATGGACTGAAGCTTTCTTT.

This chain uses TRBV4-2 with TRBJ2-2; D unresolved. Deletions cut 0 bases from V and 8 bases from J, with 10 bases between. The CDR3 consists of 14 residues. CDR1 is LGHNA and CDR2 is YNFKEQ in the germline V gene. The CDR3 DNA follows: TGTGCCAGCAGCCAAGATCGGTGGGGAGGGGAGCTGTTTTTT. Translated: CASSQDRWGGELFF.

The V call is TRBV6-1, the J call TRBJ1-5; D gene unclear. CDR3 length: 16 amino acids. Germline V gene sequence: CDR1 MNHNS, CDR2 SASEGT. With 2 bases removed from V and 4 bases from J, the gap between germline ends came to 15 bases. CDR3 amino acids: CASSEMRHDGNQPQHF. The CDR3 bases are TGTGCCAGCAGTGAAATGCGACACGACGGGAATCAGCCCCAGCATTTT.

In its sample, this clonotype was seen once. This chain uses TRBV11-2 with TRBJ2-5; D not certain. Trimming removed 4 bases from V and 7 bases from J, with 31 bases in between. Looked up from germline, CDR1 is SGHAT and CDR2 is FQNNGV. The CDR3 length is 19 residues. In nucleotides, the CDR3 is TGTGCCAGCAGCTCCACAAGCTGGGGATCGACGGAGAGAGAAGGGACCCAGTACTTC. It encodes CASSSTSWGSTEREGTQYF.

The chain has TRBV20-1 and TRBJ2-1, with 8 positions matching TRBD2. Germline V gives CDR1 DFQATT, CDR2 SNEGSKA (reference sequence). With V trimmed by 6 bases and J by 2 bases, 9 bases remained unmatched. The CDR3 is 15 amino acids. The CDR3 sequence: CSARLIGGAYNEQFF. In DNA form, the CDR3 reads TGCAGTGCCAGGCTTATCGGGGGGGCCTACAATGAGCAGTTCTTC.

This clonotype was found a few times. The chain joins TRBV15 to TRBJ1-1; TRBD1 matches 7 bases. Germline-derived CDR1 and CDR2 are LNHNV and YYDKDF (reference sequence). With 5 bases clipped from V and 1 base from J, the junction kept 25 bases outside the gene matches. This CDR3 has 21 residues. This CDR3 is CATSDQTEWLRDRLSNTEAFF. The CDR3 region has the DNA TGTGCCACCAGCGATCAAACAGAGTGGTTAAGGGACAGATTATCGAACACTGAAGCTTTCTTT.